This T cell receptor (beta chain) was profiled in a study of blood T cell repertoires in COVID-19. Study-wide context: Donors in the United States, Italy and Spain gave samples during acute or convalescent COVID-19. T cells, B-cell-depleted T cells, or PBMCs supplied cDNA or gDNA.

The length of the CDR3 is 15 residues. CDR1 is KGHDR and CDR2 is SFDVKD in the germline V gene. Trimming removed 4 bases from V and 6 bases from J, with 15 bases in between. In the original workflow: It was from reference gene primer amplification that nucleated cell counts were estimated. Assay: immunoSEQ multiplex PCR; the TCRdb copy retains only in-frame clones and omits some. D and trimming were read from the DNA, whereas the V and J calls and clone size are those reported in that table. The sample consists of 60,000 to 75,000 clones, approximately 90% of them appearing once. V gene TRBV24-1 combines with J gene TRBJ2-1; D gene ambiguous. The TCR comes from a human donor in a cohort sampled during active COVID-19. Sequenced: peripheral blood. As DNA, the CDR3 is TGTGCCACCAGTGACCGAACCGGAGTCCGCAATGAGCAGTTCTTC. As protein: CATSDRTGVRNEQFF.